Listed here are 8 T cell receptor beta chains from one sample, sequenced in a study of T cell responses to AZD1222 COVID-19 vaccine. Some clones are missing from TCRdb's copy, which holds only in-frame ones; the method was immunoSEQ multiplex PCR. The sample yields some 120,000 clones, roughly 87% seen once. The sample here was peripheral blood, taken on day 0 of AZD1222 vaccination. These receptors were collected from an adult in good health.

V and J are TRBV6-5 and TRBJ1-1, with D unclear. Trimming removed 7 bases at V and 3 bases at J, with 6 bases between. The CDR3 totals 11 residues. Germline CDR1 reads MNHEY; CDR2 reads SVGAGI. The CDR3 loop reads CASKEDTEAFF. The DNA for the CDR3 is TGTGCCAGCAAGGAGGACACTGAAGCTTTCTTT.

The J gene is TRBJ1-4, the V gene TRBV11-2, with 7 bases matching TRBD1. After removal of 0 bases from V and 11 bases from J, the junction contained 12 bases not matched to a gene. CDR3 length: 16 amino acids. Germline-derived CDR1 and CDR2 are SGHAT and FQNNGV. DNA of the CDR3: TGTGCCAGCAGCTTAGAAGGGCGCCAGGGGGTCAAGAAACTGTTTTTT. This encodes CASSLEGRQGVKKLFF.

On this clone: Germline is not matched at one junction end, which may reflect a read error. The gene calls are TRBV3-1 (or the pseudogene TRBV3-2) and TRBJ2-4, with D uncertain. The CDR3 extends over 14 amino acids. Per the germline V gene, CDR1 is LGHDT and CDR2 is YNNKEL (reference sequence). The CDR3 bases are TGTGCCAGCGGAGCTAGTGAGGCCAAAAATATTCAGTACTTC. Translated: CASGASEAKNIQYF.

V usage is TRBV7-3 and J usage is TRBJ2-1; 9 bases are shared with TRBD2. CDR3 length: 17 residues. Germline lookup yields CDR1 SGHTA and CDR2 FQGTGA. The trim removed 5 bases at V and 7 bases at J, leaving 15 bases unmatched. CDR3 DNA: TGTGCCAGCAGCCCCGGGCAGGGGCGGGGGGGCCGGAATGAGCAGTTCTTC. This codes for CASSPGQGRGGRNEQFF.

The V and J genes are TRBV2 and TRBJ1-2, with D possibly matching TRBD1 (6 bases). Germline CDR1 reads SNHLY; CDR2 reads FYNNEI. Trimming removed 5 bases at V and 5 bases at J, with 12 bases between. This CDR3 contains 13 residues. In DNA, the CDR3 is TGTGCCAGCAGTCCGGACAGCGATTATGGCTACACCTTC. It translates to CASSPDSDYGYTF.

This clone occurred a few times. This sequence joins TRBV5-1 and TRBJ2-3; no firm D call. The CDR3 totals 15 residues. CDR1 is SGHRS, CDR2 YFSETQ, per germline. Trimming pared 2 bases from V and 0 bases from J, leaving 10 bases between. In DNA form, the CDR3 reads TGCGCCAGCAGCTTCACGCTCCCGAGCACAGATACGCAGTATTTT. Protein sequence: CASSFTLPSTDTQYF. Full variable domain (remainder filled in from reference TRBV5-1 and TRBJ2-3): KAGVTQTPRYLIKTRGQQVTLSCSPISGHRSVSWYQQTPGQGLQFLFEYFSETQRNKGNFPGRFSGRQFSNSRSEMNVSTLELGDSALYLCASSFTLPSTDTQYFGPGTRLTVL.

The chain has TRBV28 and TRBJ1-3; D not certain. This CDR3 is 12 amino acids long. Trimming pared 8 bases from V and 4 bases from J, leaving 9 bases between. Germline assignment: CDR1 MDHEN and CDR2 SYDVKM. The CDR3: CASGVFGNTIYF. As DNA, the CDR3 is TGTGCCAGCGGGGTCTTCGGAAACACCATATATTTT.

V usage is TRBV7-9 and J usage is TRBJ1-3; D uncertain. This CDR3 region has 16 residues. The germline CDR1 and CDR2 sequences are SEHNR and FQNEAQ (reference sequence). V lost 5 bases and J 0 bases, leaving 14 bases between the germline ends. The CDR3 is CASSPPDGSSGNTIYF. In nucleotides, the CDR3 is TGTGCCAGCAGCCCGCCCGACGGGAGCTCTGGAAACACCATATATTTT.